Detailed here is one T cell receptor (beta chain). The antigen remains unidentified. Trimming left V 4 bases short and J 0 bases short, with 7 bases between. The V gene's germline CDR1 is LNHDA and CDR2 SQIVND (reference sequence). The CDR3 sequence is 14 residues long. This entry belongs to a study of beta chain features in type 1 diabetes. The isolated RNA, all of it, was reverse transcribed, so expressed TCRB transcripts were what got sequenced. Only in-frame clones appear in the TCRdb table, and some are missing; sequencing was by immunoSEQ multiplex PCR. This repertoire shows about 290,000 clones, about 8% found once; its top ten account for over 0.8%. The study, taken as a whole, reports: Individuals with type 1 diabetes displayed fewer insertions and more deletions at VDJ junctions.

The clonotype was recovered from a woman aged 18-29 years in good health. The sequenced sample consisted of central memory CD4+ T cells from blood. This chain joins TRBV19 and TRBJ1-5; a weak D match, TRBD1 (5 bases). CDR3 in amino acids: CASSRQNSNQPQHF. The CDR3 coding sequence is TGTGCCAGTAGTAGACAGAATAGCAATCAGCCCCAGCATTTT.